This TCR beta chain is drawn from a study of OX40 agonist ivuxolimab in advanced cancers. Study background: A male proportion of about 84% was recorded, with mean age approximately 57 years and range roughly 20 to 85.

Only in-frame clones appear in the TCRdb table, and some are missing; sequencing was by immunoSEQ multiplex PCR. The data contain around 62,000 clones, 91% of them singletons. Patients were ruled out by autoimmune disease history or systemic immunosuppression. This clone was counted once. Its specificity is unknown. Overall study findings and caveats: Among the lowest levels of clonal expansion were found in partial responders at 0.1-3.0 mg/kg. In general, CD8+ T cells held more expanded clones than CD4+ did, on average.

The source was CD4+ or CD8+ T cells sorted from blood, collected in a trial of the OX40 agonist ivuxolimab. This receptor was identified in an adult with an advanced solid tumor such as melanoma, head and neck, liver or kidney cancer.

The CDR3: CASSHLPGLAINEQFF. The CDR3 bases are TGTGCCAGCAGTCATCTACCGGGACTAGCGATAAATGAGCAGTTCTTC. V gene TRBV7-3 combines with J gene TRBJ2-1; TRBD2 aligns across 10 bases. The CDR3 is 16 amino acids. In germline, CDR1 is SGHTA, CDR2 FQGTGA. V lost 6 bases, J lost 7 bases, and 12 bases stayed unmatched.